This T cell receptor (beta chain) is drawn from a study of cytomegalovirus exposure and HLA in healthy donors. At the level of the study: An early release of data contained about 85 million unique TCRs, which came from HLA-typed donors.

Primers included in the PCR were 60 Vbeta and 13 Jbeta primers. Sequencing used immunoSEQ multiplex PCR; TCRdb keeps in-frame clones, though not all of them. The listing records around 200,000 clones. CDR3 size: 16 residues. Germline CDR1 and CDR2: SNHLY and FYNNEI. V gave up 8 bases and J gave up 5 bases; unmatched junction bases: 15. The TCR originated in a woman under 40 in good health and CMV-seropositive. Sequenced input: PBMCs. The V gene is TRBV2, the J gene TRBJ2-5; 9 positions agree with TRBD2. Here the CDR3 reads CASFGGRAGGLETQYF. CDR3 coding DNA: TGTGCCAGCTTCGGGGGTAGGGCGGGAGGGCTCGAGACCCAGTACTTC.